This entry lists 8 T cell receptor beta chains sequenced from one sample in a study of blood T cell repertoires in COVID-19 (dated by TCRdb to 2018 to 2021). Library prep was done by the immunoSEQ multiplex PCR assay. TCRdb took over this immuneACCESS table, retaining in-frame rearrangements with V and J assigned. Such tables are incomplete; in checked studies, under half of the missing clones stem from an unresolved V gene, and the remainder is unexplained. This sample is represented by 150,000 or so clones; approximately 75% of them were singletons. The ten largest clones take up approximately 10% of the sample. Sequencing was done on a sample of peripheral blood. The receptors here all came from a human donor in a cohort sampled during active COVID-19.

This chain uses TRBV5-5 with TRBJ1-2, with D uncertain. The CDR3 sequence is 15 residues long. The germline V gene has CDR1 SGHKS and CDR2 YYEKEE (reference sequence). Trimming shortened V by 4 bases and J by 2 bases, and 15 bases separated the two germline ends. The CDR3 protein is CASSIPNGGNYGYTF. The DNA for the CDR3 is TGTGCCAGCAGCATTCCCAATGGAGGAAACTATGGCTACACCTTC.

The chain employs TRBV28 and TRBJ1-5, with 7 bases identical to TRBD1. Germline trimming cut 10 bases from V and 0 bases from J; bases unmatched to any gene: 12. Germline CDR1 is MDHEN and CDR2 is SYDVKM. This CDR3 has 16 amino acids. The CDR3 DNA follows: TGTGCCACCACTACGACAGGGCTACATAGCAATCAGCCCCAGCATTTT. Its protein is CATTTTGLHSNQPQHF.

This chain uses TRBV6-5 with TRBJ2-2; D is unclear. Germline CDR1 is MNHEY and CDR2 is SVGAGI. V lost 5 bases and J 7 bases, leaving 8 bases between the germline ends. CDR3 size: 12 residues. CDR3 sequence (DNA): TGTGCCAGCAGTCCAGTTGGCGGGGAGCTGTTTTTT. It yields the protein CASSPVGGELFF.

The gene calls are TRBV7-2 and TRBJ1-2, with 10 bases fitting TRBD1. The CDR3 spans 13 residues. After removal of 5 bases from V and 8 bases from J, the junction contained 5 bases not matched to a gene. Germline values: CDR1 SGHTA, CDR2 FQGNSA. CDR3 DNA sequence: TGTGCCAGCAGCGAGGGGACAGGGGACGGCTACACCTTC. It translates to CASSEGTGDGYTF.

The chain links TRBV10-3 to TRBJ2-7; no definite D call. Germline CDR1 reads ENHRY; CDR2 reads SYGVKD. With 2 bases removed from V and 0 bases from J, the gap between germline ends came to 14 bases. The CDR3 is made up of 16 amino acids. CDR3 region: CAISESSRLNSYEQYF. Here the CDR3 DNA reads TGTGCCATCAGTGAGAGTAGCCGCCTCAACTCCTACGAGCAGTACTTC.

The J gene is TRBJ1-6, the V gene TRBV28; TRBD1 might be the D (6 bases). The CDR3 contains 13 residues. Trimming pared 6 bases from V and 12 bases from J, leaving 15 bases between. Germline V lookup: CDR1 MDHEN, CDR2 SYDVKM. The CDR3 is CASRRQVKVPLHF. The CDR3 nucleotides read TGTGCCAGCAGAAGACAGGTTAAAGTACCCCTCCACTTT.

Comments on this clone: This same CDR3 is encoded by further DNA sequences in the sample. This chain connects TRBV15 to TRBJ2-5, with TRBD2 matching 9 bases. The CDR3 is made up of 14 amino acids. After removal of 5 bases from V and 2 bases from J, the junction contained 3 bases not matched to a gene. Germline CDR1 and CDR2: LNHNV and YYDKDF (reference sequence). CDR3 coding DNA: TGTGCCACCAGCGGGGCGGGGGGGCAAGAGACCCAGTACTTC. Translating gives CATSGAGGQETQYF.

The table lists this clone with a count of one. This sequence joins TRBV7-2 and TRBJ1-3; 9 bases line up with TRBD1. Germline CDR1 is SGHTA and CDR2 is FQGNSA. This CDR3 spans 16 amino acids. V shed 6 bases and J 1 base; nucleotides not matched to a gene: 7. The CDR3 reads CASRVQGAVSGNTIYF. In nucleotides, the CDR3 is TGTGCCAGCAGAGTACAGGGGGCGGTTTCTGGAAACACCATATATTTT.